What follows are 9 T cell receptor beta chains derived from one specimen sequenced in a study of molecular identifiers for immune sequencing clone quantification. Via MiXCR, TCRdb re-called the PCR reads, giving one row per CDR3 protein. The sample shows roughly 320,000 distinct CDR3 sequences, over 20% of them seen only once. Sequenced material: naive CD8+ T cells from blood, with Jurkat cell RNA spiked in. Subset described: FACS-sorted CD8+CD4-CCR7+CD45RA+ naive T cells. Receptor source: a human donor in good health. Some libraries in this study had Jurkat cell RNA spiked in.

This clonotype was recorded at least ten times. The V gene is TRBV19, the J gene TRBJ2-7; 9 positions match TRBD1. V shed 5 bases, J shed 5 bases, and the junction held 10 bases outside the gene matches. CDR3 length equals 15 residues. Germline V gene sequence: CDR1 LNHDA, CDR2 SQIVND (reference sequence). The CDR3 DNA sequence: TGTGCCAGTAGTCTTGCTCCGGACAGGGGTAACGAGCAGTACTTC. Its translation: CASSLAPDRGNEQYF.

The chain employs TRBV5-6 and TRBJ2-7; the D gene is possibly TRBD1 (6 bases). Germline V CDR1 and CDR2: SGHDT, YYEEEE. This CDR3 is built from 13 residues. Trimming took 4 bases from V and 5 from J, leaving 13 bases between them. The CDR3, as DNA: TGTGCCAGCAGCCCCCGGACAGTGGACGAGCAGTACTTC. This encodes CASSPRTVDEQYF.

This chain links TRBV20-1 with TRBJ1-1; D not certain. V was pared by 1 base and J by 3 bases, with 12 bases between. The CDR3 runs to 14 residues. CDR1 and CDR2 (germline): DFQATT, SNEGSKA (reference sequence). CDR3 loop: CSARGYPGYTEAFF. CDR3 sequence (DNA): TGCAGTGCTAGAGGTTACCCCGGGTACACTGAAGCTTTCTTT.

For this clonotype: A clone one base away is much larger, so this may be a read error. The rearrangement uses TRBV28 and TRBJ1-1; perhaps TRBD1 as D (5 bases). The germline V gene encodes CDR1 MDHEN and CDR2 SYDVKM. The CDR3 contains 15 residues. The V end was cut by 3 bases, the J end by 0 bases, with 11 bases between. The CDR3 sequence: CASSFGGRMNTEAFF. CDR3 sequence (DNA): TGTGCCAGCAGTTTTGGGGGAAGGATGAACACTGAAGCTTTCTTT.

This clonotype was seen ten or more times. This chain connects TRBV30 to TRBJ2-1; the D is unclear. V was trimmed by 2 bases and J by 12 bases, leaving 11 bases between them. Germline V lookup: CDR1 GTSNPN, CDR2 SVGIG (reference sequence). The CDR3 is 11 amino acids. CDR3 sequence reads: CAWSSPVGQFF. DNA for the CDR3: TGTGCCTGGAGTTCCCCGGTTGGGCAGTTCTTC. The full variable domain, with the rest looked up from reference TRBV30 and TRBJ2-1, is SQTIHQWPATLVQPVGSPLSLECTVEGTSNPNLYWYRQAAGRGLQLLFYSVGIGQISSEVPQNLSASRPQDRQFILSSKKLLLSDSGFYLCAWSSPVGQFFGPGTRLTVL.

This clonotype occurred a few times. The chain links TRBV4-3 to TRBJ2-7; 13 bases align to TRBD2. This CDR3 is built from 15 residues. V trimming: 2 bases; J trimming: 2 bases; junction bases outside the gene matches: 0. Germline V gene sequence: CDR1 LGHNA, CDR2 YSLEER. The CDR3 DNA is TGCGCCAGCAGCCAAACTAGCGGGGGGGCCTACGAGCAGTACTTC. This translates into CASSQTSGGAYEQYF.

The sample holds many counts of this clonotype. This rearrangement joins TRBV7-9 to TRBJ1-2, with 7 bases fitting TRBD1. CDR1 is SEHNR and CDR2 is FQNEAQ in the germline V gene (reference sequence). CDR3 length equals 15 residues. Unmatched junction bases numbered 4, after V lost 1 base and J lost 2 bases. In DNA form, the CDR3 reads TGTGCCAGCAGCTTAGTAGGGGGCGAGAACTATGGCTACACCTTC. It yields the protein CASSLVGGENYGYTF.

A few counts support this clonotype. This chain links TRBV29-1 with TRBJ2-7; D perhaps matches TRBD2 (5 bases). Per germline, CDR1 SQVTM and CDR2 ANQGSEA. The CDR3 has 14 residues. Trimming removed 4 bases at V and 2 bases at J, with 15 bases between. CDR3 protein: CSVVETTTTYEQYF. CDR3 nucleotide sequence: TGCAGCGTTGTAGAGACTACAACAACCTACGAGCAGTACTTC.

This clonotype was detected ten times or more. V gene TRBV6-4 combines with J gene TRBJ1-5, with D perhaps TRBD1 (5 bases). Germline V gives CDR1 MRHNA, CDR2 SNTAGT. CDR3 size: 15 residues. V was clipped by 7 bases and J by 7 bases, with 20 bases between them. This CDR3 reads CASNYKLAGRQPQHF. The CDR3 DNA reads as TGTGCCAGCAATTACAAACTGGCAGGGAGACAGCCCCAGCATTTT.